This T cell receptor beta chain derives from a study of blood T cell repertoires in COVID-19. Data came from immunoSEQ multiplex PCR; TCRdb stores just in-frame clones and leaves some out. The sample carries approximately 92,000 clones, roughly 89% recorded once. Germline V CDR1 and CDR2: SEHNR, FQNEAQ (reference sequence). This CDR3 comprises 14 residues. V shed 5 bases, J shed 9 bases, and the junction held 11 bases outside the gene matches. The receptor comes from a man in his sixties or seventies with active or convalescent COVID-19. The sequencing input was peripheral blood. The chain joins TRBV7-9 to TRBJ2-7, with 9 bases matching TRBD2. The CDR3 region has the DNA TGTGCCAGCAGCCCGAGCGGGGGGCTTGGCCTGCAGTACTTC. Amino acid sequence: CASSPSGGLGLQYF.